These 5 T cell receptor beta chains were all obtained from the same sample, sequenced in a study of T cell clusters in autoimmune cytopenias (dated by TCRdb to between 2019 and 2020). For each sample, TRB amplification used about 250 ng of peripheral blood genomic DNA, equal to 35,000 to 45,000 genome equivalents. The sample was run on an Illumina MiSeq. TRB rearrangements were amplified by multiplex PCR using a touch-down protocol with TRB-A and TRB-B primer pools mixed in one tube. Following reprocessing of the reads by TCRdb, the data hold one row per CDR3 protein sequence and no DNA is available. The data table for this sample lists thousands of distinct CDR3 sequences. The biggest ten clones account for roughly 28% of the sample. Sequenced input: peripheral blood. Every receptor here comes from a human donor with an autoimmune cytopenia or autoimmune hepatitis (not recorded which).

J is TRBJ1-5 and V is TRBV2; no DNA is available, so the TRBD1 call from TCRdb remains unchecked. From germline, CDR1 is SNHLY and CDR2 FYNNEI. This CDR3 region has 15 residues. CDR3 amino acids: CASSEGTGVNQPQHF. The variable domain in full, completed from reference TRBV2 and TRBJ1-5, reads EPEVTQTPSHQVTQMGQEVILRCVPISNHLYFYWYRQILGQKVEFLVSFYNNEISEKSEIFDDQFSVERPDGSNFTLKIRSTKLEDSAMYFCASSEGTGVNQPQHFGDGTRLSIL.

This chain connects TRBV6-1 to TRBJ1-6; absent DNA, TCRdb's TRBD1 call cannot be checked. Germline values: CDR1 MNHNS, CDR2 SASEGT. The CDR3 contains 13 residues. The chain's CDR3 is CASIGTGGFTLHF.

The chain couples TRBV9 to TRBJ1-2; the D gene TCRdb calls, TRBD1, cannot be checked with no DNA. This CDR3 region has 12 residues. Per the germline V gene, CDR1 is SGDLS and CDR2 is YYNGEE. This chain's CDR3 is CASSGRDYGYTF.

The chain recombines TRBV30 with TRBJ2-4. The CDR3 extends over 14 amino acids. Germline-derived CDR1 and CDR2 are GTSNPN and SVGIG (reference sequence). The CDR3 sequence: CAWSEGGAKNIQYF.

The gene calls are TRBV4-1 and TRBJ2-1. The V gene's germline CDR1 is MGHRA and CDR2 YSYEKL. The CDR3 contains 17 residues. CDR3 loop: CASSQGWAVDLFNEQFF.